This entry concerns a single T cell receptor beta chain. The antigen is undetermined. V lost 1 base, J lost 5 bases, and 5 bases stayed unmatched. Germline values: CDR1 SGHTA, CDR2 FQGNSA. The CDR3 contains 16 residues. This sample stems from a study of identifying expanded T cells in peripheral blood. The table came from immunoSEQ multiplex PCR; TCRdb's copy has only in-frame clones and leaves some out. The sample gives about 81,000 clones, 84% of which show up once; around 20% is in the top ten. Whole-study results and caveats: Over about two and four weeks, about 17 and 20 clones changed, versus roughly 1.1 between replicates.

The material sequenced was blood. This TCR was recovered from a person between 18 and 69 years old in good health. The chain combines TRBV7-2 with TRBJ2-3, with 11 bases matching TRBD2. The CDR3 loop is CASSLGLAGGGDTQYF. The DNA of the CDR3 is TGTGCCAGCAGCTTAGGGCTAGCGGGAGGTGGAGATACGCAGTATTTT.